These T cell receptor beta chains were read from a single sample in a study of identical twins. MiXCR, applied by TCRdb to the 5' RACE reads, yields one record per CDR3 protein. This table holds about 530,000 distinct CDR3 sequences, 20% to 25% found once. The same data also went into a second study, on yellow fever vaccine responses in identical twins.

The sample taken for sequencing was CD4+ T cells sorted from blood. All receptors come from a woman aged 18-29 years in good health. Each CDR3 is given with its conserved first and last residue. D genes are given only for firm matches. The size field is filled for only some rows; it gives once, few, many or a size class.

-	-	TRBV12-3/TRBV12-4	TRBJ1-1	CASSVYVGGKAEAFF	TGTGCCAGCAGCGTATATGTGGGGGGGAAGGCTGAAGCTTTCTTT
-	TRBD2	TRBV14	TRBJ2-3	CASSRLAGGVDTQYF	TGTGCCAGCAGCCGACTAGCGGGAGGGGTAGATACGCAGTATTTT
-	TRBD2	TRBV29-1	TRBJ2-5	CSVERASGGLETQYF	TGCAGCGTGGAAAGGGCTAGCGGGGGTCTAGAGACCCAGTACTTC
-	-	TRBV19	TRBJ2-2	CASSFSGQGTGELFF	TGTGCCAGTAGTTTCAGCGGTCAAGGCACCGGGGAGCTGTTTTTT
-	TRBD2	TRBV7-8	TRBJ2-3	CASSPMTSGVGDTQYF	TGTGCCAGCAGCCCTATGACTAGCGGGGTGGGGGATACGCAGTATTTT
-	TRBD2	TRBV5-1	TRBJ2-7	CASSRAWTSGFNEQYF	TGCGCCAGCAGCAGGGCCTGGACTAGCGGGTTCAACGAGCAGTACTTC
-	-	TRBV18	TRBJ2-2	CASSPLSANTGELFF	TGTGCCAGCTCACCACTGAGCGCAAACACCGGGGAGCTGTTTTTT
-	-	TRBV7-9	TRBJ2-3	CASREIRFSTDTQYF	TGTGCCAGCAGAGAAATCAGGTTTAGCACAGATACGCAGTATTTT
many	-	TRBV5-1	TRBJ1-1	CASSQAGPLNTEAFF	TGCGCCAGCAGCCAGGCCGGGCCGCTGAACACTGAAGCTTTCTTT
-	TRBD1	TRBV18	TRBJ2-4	CASSPPGQLNIQYF	TGTGCCAGCTCACCACCGGGACAGTTAAACATTCAGTACTTC
few	TRBD1	TRBV5-1	TRBJ2-1	CASSLEGDRVNEQFF	TGCGCCAGCAGCTTGGAGGGGGACAGGGTGAATGAGCAGTTCTTC
few	-	TRBV11-2	TRBJ2-1	CASSTTRGTYNEQFF	TGTGCCAGCAGCACTACAAGGGGAACTTACAATGAGCAGTTCTTC
-	-	TRBV12-3/TRBV12-4	TRBJ2-2	CASGSGHMNTGELFF	TGTGCCAGCGGATCGGGACACATGAACACCGGGGAGCTGTTTTTT
-	-	TRBV24-1	TRBJ2-3	CATSDLLKGSDTQYF	TGTGCCACCAGTGATTTGCTTAAGGGGTCAGATACGCAGTATTTT
-	TRBD2	TRBV2	TRBJ2-6	CASSPLAGAGSGANVLTF	TGTGCCAGCAGCCCACTAGCGGGGGCTGGCTCTGGGGCCAACGTCCTGACTTTC
few	TRBD1	TRBV28	TRBJ2-3	CASSPSGTGKDTQYF	TGTGCCAGCAGTCCGTCCGGGACAGGGAAGGATACGCAGTATTTT
many	-	TRBV29-1	TRBJ1-5	CSVEDPGQPQHF	TGCAGCGTTGAAGATCCGGGTCAGCCCCAGCATTTT